This T cell receptor (beta chain) is drawn from a study of blood T cell repertoires in COVID-19. Study-wide background: T cells, B-cell-depleted T cells, or PBMCs supplied cDNA or gDNA.

The CDR3 loop spans 19 amino acids. Per germline, CDR1 SGHDN and CDR2 FVKESK. V dropped 4 bases and J dropped 0; count of bases not matched to a gene: 14. Original processing notes: Scientists estimated how many nucleated cells there were by amplifying reference gene primers. TCRdb's copy holds only in-frame clones and misses some; the assay was immunoSEQ multiplex PCR. D and trimming come from the DNA, and the V and J calls and clone size come from that table. The sample includes 250,000 to 350,000 clones, approximately 90% of them seen just once. Sequencing input: PBMCs or T cells enriched from blood (not recorded which). The TCR was taken from a woman aged 18-29 years who had recovered from COVID-19. This chain connects TRBV14 to TRBJ1-5; 8 nucleotides align to TRBD1. In DNA, the CDR3 is TGTGCCAGCAGCCCCGCCGTCCCAGGGGGCGGGTATAGCAATCAGCCCCAGCATTTT. Its protein product is CASSPAVPGGGYSNQPQHF.